Sequencing of this T cell receptor (beta chain) was carried out in a study of cytomegalovirus exposure and HLA in healthy donors. The study, taken as a whole, reports: TCR beta chains numbering under 200 were designated cytomegalovirus-associated. Researchers reported that three CMV-associated chains were confirmed in vitro as CMV antigen-specific. Indistinguishable V segments such as TRBV6-2 and TRBV6-3 were excluded.

The CDR3 runs 17 residues. CDR1 is MNHNS, CDR2 SASEGT, per germline. The V segment lost 4 bases and the J segment 7 bases; nucleotides outside the gene matches: 13. With regard to this clone: No antigen is known for it.

It was with 60 Vbeta and 13 Jbeta primers that the PCR ran. Produced via immunoSEQ multiplex PCR; TCRdb's table is partial and in-frame only. The repertoire shows some 140,000 clones; the top ten hold about 2.1%. Every donor was a healthy person donating bone marrow. This receptor was taken from a woman aged 55-75 years in good health and CMV-seronegative. The rearrangement links TRBV6-1 to TRBJ1-5, with 10 bases fitting TRBD1. Sequenced input: PBMCs. DNA for the CDR3: TGTGCCAGCAGTGCTTCGACAGGGGGCGCGAAGATGCAGCCCCAGCATTTT. Amino acids: CASSASTGGAKMQPQHF.